What follows describes a single TCR beta chain. Its antigen is undetermined. These data belong to a study of shared clonotypes between healthy human individuals. For the study at large: Each donor had three CD4 naive, three CD4 memory, two CD8 naive and one CD8 memory plate. Study-wide results and caveats: The study sampled only blood, and tissue repertoires likely differ.

Deep was the level at which the assay was run. Assay: immunoSEQ multiplex PCR; the TCRdb copy retains only in-frame clones and omits some. Counted here are approximately 2.5 million clones, 93% occurring once; the ten biggest clones make up around 0.37%. Sequenced sample: naive CD4+ T cells from PBMCs. Subset noted: CD45RA+ positively selected. The source is a young man in good health. Some clones in this sample may be carry-over from other donors' samples.

CDR3 region: CSGGRSNEKLFF. DNA of the CDR3: TGCAGCGGGGGGAGGAGTAATGAAAAACTGTTTTTT. The chain is built from TRBV29-1 and TRBJ1-4, with D perhaps matching TRBD1 (5 bases). Trimming shortened V by 7 bases and J by 4 bases, and 10 bases separated the two germline ends. Germline V gene sequence: CDR1 SQVTM, CDR2 ANQGSEA. The CDR3 contains 12 residues.